The 14 T cell receptor beta chains in this list originate from one sample, sequenced in a study of PD-1 blockade in classical Hodgkin lymphoma. No patient escaped relapse after autologous stem cell transplantation, and brentuximab vedotin exposure varied. The study purified CD4+ T cells from thawed PBMCs using magnetic negative selection. Only in-frame clones appear in the TCRdb table, and some are missing; sequencing was by immunoSEQ multiplex PCR. Among about 15,000 clones listed, about 85% were seen once. The source material was CD4+ T cells from blood, sampled at baseline. The receptors stem from a human donor with classical Hodgkin lymphoma.

The rearrangement uses TRBV5-7 and TRBJ1-2; TRBD1 matches 8 bases. TRBV5-7 is identified as an open reading frame with a role that is uncertain. Trimming at V came to 7 bases and at J to 6 bases, leaving 11 bases not matched to a gene. The CDR3 runs 14 residues. The CDR3 DNA sequence: TGTGCCAGCCCTATCCCGGACAGGGCTGATGGCTACACCTTC. Translated, it gives CASPIPDRADGYTF.

V gene TRBV5-1 combines with J gene TRBJ1-3, with TRBD1 as a possible D gene (6 bases). V was clipped by 0 bases and J by 4 bases, with 8 bases between them. Per the germline V gene, CDR1 is SGHRS and CDR2 is YFSETQ. The CDR3 sequence is 14 residues long. CDR3 loop: CASSLAGEGNTIYF. CDR3 sequence (DNA): TGCGCCAGCAGCTTGGCAGGGGAGGGAAACACCATATATTTT.

The gene calls are TRBV21-1 and TRBJ2-3; the D call in the table, TRBD1, was not verified against the DNA. TRBV21-1 is classified as a pseudogene. There are 17 residues in the CDR3. The CDR3 sequence: CASSKDRTGSTTDTQYF. The CDR3 DNA reads TGTGCCAGCAGCAAAGATCGGACAGGGTCAACCACAGATACGCAGTATTTT.

The genes are TRBV10-3 and TRBJ2-7; 13 nucleotides align to TRBD2. Germline CDR1 is ENHRY and CDR2 is SYGVKD. The CDR3 is 16 residues long. With 6 bases clipped from V and 7 bases from J, the junction kept 12 bases outside the gene matches. The CDR3: CAIRGLAGASYEEQYF. The CDR3 DNA reads TGTGCCATCAGAGGACTAGCGGGGGCCAGCTACGAAGAGCAGTACTTC.

The V call is TRBV6-4, the J call TRBJ2-1; a weak D match, TRBD2 (5 bases). The length of the CDR3 is 15 residues. V lost 3 bases, J lost 3 bases, and 12 bases lay in between. Germline CDR1 and CDR2: MRHNA and SNTAGT. Here the CDR3 DNA reads TGTGCCAGCAGTGAAGGTGCGGGTGGCTACAATGAGCAGTTCTTC. It encodes CASSEGAGGYNEQFF.

In DNA form, the CDR3 reads TGTGCCAGCAGCGGGACTAGCGGGACGAGGAATGAGCAGTTCTTC. Amino acid sequence: CASSGTSGTRNEQFF. The chain combines TRBV6-6 with TRBJ2-1; TRBD2 matches 13 bases. The trim removed 6 bases at V and 7 bases at J, leaving 6 bases unmatched. Germline V gene lookup returns CDR1 MNHNY and CDR2 SVGAGI (reference sequence). CDR3 length: 15 amino acids.

V usage is TRBV11-2 and J usage is TRBJ1-6, with D uncertain. The CDR3 spans 13 residues. Germline V gene data show CDR1 as SGHAT and CDR2 as FQNNGV. V lost 4 bases, J lost 8 bases, and 9 bases lay in between. The DNA for the CDR3 is TGTGCCAGCAGCTCCTTAATGGATTCACCCCTCCACTTT. Residues: CASSSLMDSPLHF.

This chain joins TRBV5-1 and TRBJ1-1; D gene ambiguous. Germline V lookup: CDR1 SGHRS, CDR2 YFSETQ. The CDR3 contains 13 residues. V was pared by 3 bases and J by 2 bases, with 8 bases between. The CDR3 is CASSSDPNTEAFF. As DNA, the CDR3 is TGCGCCAGCAGCTCCGACCCAAACACTGAAGCTTTCTTT.

Only a few counts were recorded for this clone. This chain links TRBV7-2 with TRBJ2-7, with TRBD2 matching over 11 bases. The J segment lost 6 bases and the V segment lost 3 bases, leaving 16 bases of the junction unmatched. Germline CDR1 reads SGHTA; CDR2 reads FQGNSA. The CDR3 sequence is 18 residues long. The CDR3, as DNA: TGTGCCAGCAGCTTTTCAGGCCTTAGCGGGGGGGCCCGGCTCGAGCAGTACTTC. This translates into CASSFSGLSGGARLEQYF.

J is TRBJ1-1 and V is TRBV6-5; tentatively, D is TRBD1 (5 bases). Looked up from germline, CDR1 is MNHEY and CDR2 is SVGAGI. The V end was cut by 0 bases, the J end by 1 base, with 9 bases between. The CDR3 has 15 residues. CDR3 protein: CASSYSGRTNTEAFF. The CDR3 DNA reads as TGTGCCAGCAGTTACTCGGGACGGACGAACACTGAAGCTTTCTTT.

The gene calls are TRBV10-3 and TRBJ2-1, with 7 bases aligning to TRBD1. J was trimmed by 9 bases and V by 0 bases; bases with no gene match: 2. This CDR3 has 13 residues. Germline values: CDR1 ENHRY, CDR2 SYGVKD. The CDR3 loop reads CAISESGTAEQFF. CDR3 nucleotide sequence: TGTGCCATCAGTGAGTCGGGGACAGCTGAGCAGTTCTTC.

This clone was detected only once. The CDR3 region has the DNA TGTGCCAGTACTCCCGGGGGGGAGATGAGCAATCAGCCCCAGCATTTT. Translated: CASTPGGEMSNQPQHF. This chain links TRBV19 with TRBJ1-5; D is possibly TRBD1 (5 bases). Germline CDR1 LNHDA, CDR2 SQIVND (reference sequence). The V end was cut by 7 bases, the J end by 1 base, with 17 bases between. This CDR3 spans 16 amino acids.

This clone showed up just a few times. The chain couples TRBV28 to TRBJ1-2, with 8 bases lining up with TRBD1. Germline lookup yields CDR1 MDHEN and CDR2 SYDVKM. V shed 3 bases and J 6 bases; nucleotides not matched to a gene: 9. The CDR3 is 15 residues long. The CDR3 DNA sequence: TGTGCCAGCAGTTTCTTCGACAGGGGATCGGATGGCTACACCTTC. Translated: CASSFFDRGSDGYTF.

The chain joins TRBV28 to TRBJ2-7; TRBD1 matches 8 bases. CDR3 length: 13 residues. The junction had 6 bases not matched to a gene; V was cut back by 5 bases and J by 6 bases. Germline CDR1 reads MDHEN; CDR2 reads SYDVKM. The CDR3 DNA reads TGTGCCAGCAGTCCAGGACAGGGACGCGAGCAGTACTTC. Residues: CASSPGQGREQYF.